Sequencing of this T cell receptor (beta chain) was carried out in a study of cytomegalovirus exposure and HLA in healthy donors. For this clone: Antigen specificity is unknown.

Study results and caveats: Among donors in an Asian-associated ancestry cluster, a later analysis reportedly found fewer N-insertions than the approximately 700-donor mean.

The PCR employed 60 Vbeta primers together with 13 Jbeta primers. The repertoire was sequenced with immunoSEQ multiplex PCR; TCRdb's copy has only in-frame clones and lacks some. The repertoire holds more than 150,000 clones, with more than 75% as singletons. The CDR3 extends over 18 amino acids. V lost 4 bases, J lost 1 base, and 8 bases stayed unmatched. Per germline, CDR1 SGDLS and CDR2 YYNGEE. The V and J genes are TRBV9 and TRBJ2-6; 10 positions match TRBD1. The clonotype originates from a male donor in good health and CMV-seronegative. Sequences were obtained from PBMCs. CDR3 nucleotide sequence: TGTGCCAGCAGCTCGGGACAGGGGTATTTTTCTGGGGCCAACGTCCTGACTTTC. It encodes CASSSGQGYFSGANVLTF.